This entry lists 13 T cell receptor beta chains sequenced from one sample in a study of cytomegalovirus exposure and HLA in healthy donors. This PCR relied on a set of 60 Vbeta primers and 13 Jbeta primers. TCRdb keeps only in-frame clones here, not all; method: immunoSEQ multiplex PCR. The sample holds fewer than 90,000 clones, 65% to 70% seen once. Sequenced sample: PBMCs. These receptors all come from a man aged 40-55 years in good health and CMV-seropositive.

The V and J genes are TRBV6-1 and TRBJ1-2; 7 nucleotides agree with TRBD1. CDR3 length: 15 residues. Germline V gene lookup returns CDR1 MNHNS and CDR2 SASEGT. The J segment lost 2 bases and the V segment lost 5 bases, leaving 8 bases of the junction unmatched. This CDR3 reads CASSSTTGTNYGYTF. CDR3 DNA sequence: TGTGCCAGCAGTTCAACGACAGGGACCAACTATGGCTACACCTTC.

The gene calls are TRBV5-4 and TRBJ2-1, with 9 bases that match TRBD2. Germline-derived CDR1 and CDR2 are SGHNT and YYREEE (reference sequence). The CDR3 totals 15 residues. The V segment lost 4 bases and the J segment 2 bases; nucleotides outside the gene matches: 4. The CDR3 protein is CASSLRLAAYNEQFF. CDR3 DNA: TGTGCCAGCAGCCTCCGACTAGCGGCCTACAATGAGCAGTTCTTC.

The rearrangement uses TRBV9 and TRBJ1-4; no definite D call. Germline V gives CDR1 SGDLS, CDR2 YYNGEE. V shed 10 bases and J shed 14 bases, with 36 bases lying between them. The length of the CDR3 is 17 residues. CDR3 coding DNA: TGTGCCGCAGCCCCCCTATGCCTAGCGTCTATCATTCAAAGGCTGTTTTTT. Amino acid sequence: CAAAPLCLASIIQRLFF.

The chain is built from TRBV18 and TRBJ1-1, with TRBD1 matching 10 bases. The V gene end was trimmed by 6 bases and the J gene end by 6 bases; junction bases not matched to a gene: 7. From germline, CDR1 is KGHSH and CDR2 LQKENI. This CDR3 contains 14 residues. In DNA form, the CDR3 reads TGTGCCAGCTCGGGAACCGGGACAGGGGCTGAAGCTTTCTTT. It codes for CASSGTGTGAEAFF.

The chain carries TRBV6-4 and TRBJ2-2, with D possibly TRBD1 on 6 matching bases. V shed 6 bases and J shed 4 bases, with 15 bases lying between them. The CDR3 has 15 residues. Germline V CDR1 and CDR2: MRHNA, SNTAGT. The CDR3 here is CASSGGQPGTGELFF. CDR3 nucleotides: TGTGCCAGCAGCGGAGGACAGCCGGGCACCGGGGAGCTGTTTTTT.

J is TRBJ2-1 and V is TRBV19; 7 bases are a match to TRBD2. Germline V gene sequence: CDR1 LNHDA, CDR2 SQIVND (reference sequence). There are 16 residues in the CDR3. With 5 bases clipped from V and 5 bases from J, the junction kept 12 bases outside the gene matches. The CDR3 loop is CASSSRQAGYHNEQFF. CDR3 nucleotides: TGTGCCAGTAGTTCCCGCCAAGCGGGGTATCACAATGAGCAGTTCTTC. The full variable domain, rest sourced from reference TRBV19 and TRBJ2-1, is DGGITQSPKYLFRKEGQNVTLSCEQNLNHDAMYWYRQDPGQGLRLIYYSQIVNDFQKGDIAEGYSVSREKKESFPLTVTSAQKNPTAFYLCASSSRQAGYHNEQFFGPGTRLTVL.

Only a few counts were recorded for this clone. The rearrangement links TRBV29-1 to TRBJ2-3; D is uncertain. The V end was cut by 4 bases, the J end by 4 bases, with 12 bases between. This CDR3 comprises 13 residues. The germline V gene encodes CDR1 SQVTM and CDR2 ANQGSEA. CDR3 region: CSVVPRGADTQYF. In nucleotides, the CDR3 is TGCAGCGTTGTCCCCAGAGGCGCAGATACGCAGTATTTT.

This clone has just one count. The chain uses TRBV6-5 and TRBJ2-7, with TRBD1 identical over 8 bases. Germline V lookup: CDR1 MNHEY, CDR2 SVGAGI. The CDR3 has 16 amino acids. The J segment lost 0 bases and the V segment lost 0 bases, leaving 4 bases of the junction unmatched. CDR3 amino acids: CASSYSGQGGSYEQYF. CDR3 nucleotides: TGTGCCAGCAGTTACTCTGGACAGGGTGGCTCCTACGAGCAGTACTTC.

This chain uses TRBV18 with TRBJ1-5; D gene uncertain. The ends were cut back, 4 bases at V and 3 bases at J, with 13 bases in the middle. The CDR3 runs to 15 residues. Germline V gene sequence: CDR1 KGHSH, CDR2 LQKENI. CDR3 DNA sequence: TGTGCCAGCTCACGGGAGGGCGCCGCCAATCAGCCCCAGCATTTT. Residues: CASSREGAANQPQHF.

DNA for the CDR3: TGTGCCAGCAAACCGGGACAGGCGTACTACGAGCAGTACTTC. It specifies CASKPGQAYYEQYF. This chain connects TRBV6-5 to TRBJ2-7; 8 bases match TRBD1. Germline V CDR1 and CDR2: MNHEY, SVGAGI. The CDR3 extends over 14 amino acids. Trimming took 7 bases from V and 3 from J; bases not matched to a gene: 8.

The chain couples TRBV6-5 to TRBJ2-2; the D gene is possibly TRBD2 (6 bases). CDR1 is MNHEY and CDR2 is SVGAGI in the germline V gene. This CDR3 contains 15 residues. Trimming pared 4 bases from V and 4 bases from J, leaving 13 bases between. The CDR3, as DNA: TGTGCCAGCAGTTTAACCGGGACTTCCACCGGGGAGCTGTTTTTT. It translates to CASSLTGTSTGELFF.

The genes are TRBV5-1 and TRBJ2-6; D possibly corresponds to TRBD2 (5 bases). From germline, CDR1 is SGHRS and CDR2 YFSETQ. The V gene lost 3 bases and the J gene lost 4 bases, with 14 bases spanning the gap. CDR3 size: 16 residues. The CDR3 region is CASSWDPAEGANVLTF. CDR3 nucleotide sequence: TGCGCCAGCAGCTGGGATCCAGCGGAAGGGGCCAACGTCCTGACTTTC.

The gene calls are TRBV11-2 and TRBJ2-7, with 11 bases lining up with TRBD2. Per germline, CDR1 SGHAT and CDR2 FQNNGV. V gave up 0 bases and J gave up 5 bases; unmatched junction bases: 6. The CDR3 has 16 residues. This CDR3 reads CASSLDILAGGNEQYF. The CDR3 DNA follows: TGTGCCAGCAGCTTAGATATCCTAGCGGGAGGCAACGAGCAGTACTTC.